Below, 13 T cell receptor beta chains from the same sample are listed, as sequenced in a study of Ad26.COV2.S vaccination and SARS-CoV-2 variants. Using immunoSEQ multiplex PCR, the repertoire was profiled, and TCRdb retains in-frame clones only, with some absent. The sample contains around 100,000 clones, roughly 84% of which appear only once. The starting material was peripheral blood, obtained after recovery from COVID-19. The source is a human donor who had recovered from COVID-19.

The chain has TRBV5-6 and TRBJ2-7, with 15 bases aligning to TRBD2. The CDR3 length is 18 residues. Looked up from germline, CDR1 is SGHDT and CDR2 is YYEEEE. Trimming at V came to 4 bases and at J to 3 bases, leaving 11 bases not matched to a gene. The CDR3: CASSQGLAGGTTYYEQYF. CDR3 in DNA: TGTGCCAGCAGCCAAGGACTAGCGGGAGGGACAACTTACTACGAGCAGTACTTC.

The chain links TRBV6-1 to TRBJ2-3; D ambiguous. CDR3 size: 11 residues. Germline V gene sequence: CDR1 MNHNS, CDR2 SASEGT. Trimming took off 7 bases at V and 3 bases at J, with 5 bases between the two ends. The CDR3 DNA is TGTGCCAGCACGTCGACAGATACGCAGTATTTT. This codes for CASTSTDTQYF.

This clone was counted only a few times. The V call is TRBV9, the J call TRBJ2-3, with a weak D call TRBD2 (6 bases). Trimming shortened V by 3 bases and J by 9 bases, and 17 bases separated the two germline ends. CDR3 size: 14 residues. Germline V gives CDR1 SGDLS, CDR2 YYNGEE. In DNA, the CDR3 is TGTGCCAGCAGCGATCAAACCCTGGGGAGGACGCAGTATTTT. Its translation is CASSDQTLGRTQYF.

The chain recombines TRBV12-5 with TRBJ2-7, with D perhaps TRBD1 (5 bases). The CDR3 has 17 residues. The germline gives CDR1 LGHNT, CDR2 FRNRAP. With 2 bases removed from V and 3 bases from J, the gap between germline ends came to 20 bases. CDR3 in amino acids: CASGLPPGRLKHYEQYF. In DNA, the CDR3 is TGTGCTAGTGGTTTGCCGCCAGGGCGCTTAAAGCACTACGAGCAGTACTTC.

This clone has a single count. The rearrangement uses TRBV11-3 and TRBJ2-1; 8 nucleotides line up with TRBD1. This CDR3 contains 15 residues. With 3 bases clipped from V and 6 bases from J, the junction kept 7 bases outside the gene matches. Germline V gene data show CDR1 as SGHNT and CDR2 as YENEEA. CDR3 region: CASSFSDRVTNEQFF. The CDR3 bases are TGTGCCAGCAGCTTTTCGGACAGGGTCACCAATGAGCAGTTCTTC.

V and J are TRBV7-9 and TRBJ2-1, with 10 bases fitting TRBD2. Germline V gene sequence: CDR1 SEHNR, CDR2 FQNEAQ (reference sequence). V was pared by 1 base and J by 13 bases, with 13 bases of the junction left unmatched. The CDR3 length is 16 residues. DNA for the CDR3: TGTGCCAGCAGCTTAGGGGGAGGTAGCGGGAGGCGAGAACAGTTCTTC. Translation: CASSLGGGSGRREQFF. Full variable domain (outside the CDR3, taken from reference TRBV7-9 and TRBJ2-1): DTGVSQNPRHKITKRGQNVTFRCDPISEHNRLYWYRQTLGQGPEFLTYFQNEAQLEKSRLLSDRFSAERPKGSFSTLEIQRTEQGDSAMYLCASSLGGGSGRREQFFGPGTRLTVL.

The CDR3 here is CASLAGGPDTQYF. CDR3 nucleotides: TGTGCCAGTTTAGCGGGAGGGCCAGATACGCAGTATTTT. V and J are TRBV7-9 and TRBJ2-3; TRBD2 matches 11 bases. There are 13 residues in the CDR3. Germline V gene lookup returns CDR1 SEHNR and CDR2 FQNEAQ (reference sequence). The J segment lost 4 bases and the V segment lost 9 bases, leaving 3 bases of the junction unmatched.

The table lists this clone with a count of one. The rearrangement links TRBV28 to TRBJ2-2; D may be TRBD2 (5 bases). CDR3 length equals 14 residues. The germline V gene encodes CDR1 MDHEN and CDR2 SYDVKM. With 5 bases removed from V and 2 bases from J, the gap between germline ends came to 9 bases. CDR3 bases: TGTGCCAGCAGTAGGACTCGAAACACCGGGGAGCTGTTTTTT. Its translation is CASSRTRNTGELFF. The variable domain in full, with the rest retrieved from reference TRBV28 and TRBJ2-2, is DVKVTQSSRYLVKRTGEKVFLECVQDMDHENMFWYRQDPGLGLRLIYFSYDVKMKEKGDIPEGYSVSREKKERFSLILESASTNQTSMYLCASSRTRNTGELFFGEGSRLTVL.

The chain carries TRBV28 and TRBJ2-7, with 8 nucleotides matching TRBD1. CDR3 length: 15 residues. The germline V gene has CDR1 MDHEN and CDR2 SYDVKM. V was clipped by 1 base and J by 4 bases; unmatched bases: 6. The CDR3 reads CASSLLGQGNYEQYF. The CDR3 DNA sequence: TGTGCCAGCAGTTTATTAGGACAGGGTAATTACGAGCAGTACTTC.

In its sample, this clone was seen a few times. This chain's CDR3 is CASSRLQVNQPQHF. The CDR3 coding sequence is TGTGCCAGCAGTCGCCTACAGGTAAATCAGCCCCAGCATTTT. This chain links TRBV7-9 with TRBJ1-5; possibly TRBD1 for D (5 bases). The CDR3 has 14 amino acids. Looked up from germline, CDR1 is SEHNR and CDR2 is FQNEAQ (reference sequence). With 6 bases removed from V and 4 bases from J, the gap between germline ends came to 13 bases. Full variable domain (missing parts from reference TRBV7-9 and TRBJ1-5): DTGVSQNPRHKITKRGQNVTFRCDPISEHNRLYWYRQTLGQGPEFLTYFQNEAQLEKSRLLSDRFSAERPKGSFSTLEIQRTEQGDSAMYLCASSRLQVNQPQHFGDGTRLSIL.

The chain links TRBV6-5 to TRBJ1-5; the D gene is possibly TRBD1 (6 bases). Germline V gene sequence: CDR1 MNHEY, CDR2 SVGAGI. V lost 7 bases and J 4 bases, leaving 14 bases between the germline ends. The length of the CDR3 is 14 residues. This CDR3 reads CASTPDRLNQPQHF. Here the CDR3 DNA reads TGTGCCAGCACTCCGGACAGACTAAATCAGCCCCAGCATTTT.

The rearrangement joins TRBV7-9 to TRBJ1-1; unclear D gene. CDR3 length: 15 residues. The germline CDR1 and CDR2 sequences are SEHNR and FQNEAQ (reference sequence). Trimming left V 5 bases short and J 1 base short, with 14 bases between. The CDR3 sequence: CASSLKRTENTEAFF. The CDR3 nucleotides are TGTGCCAGCAGCCTTAAACGGACTGAGAACACTGAAGCTTTCTTT. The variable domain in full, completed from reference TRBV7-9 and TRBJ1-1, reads DTGVSQNPRHKITKRGQNVTFRCDPISEHNRLYWYRQTLGQGPEFLTYFQNEAQLEKSRLLSDRFSAERPKGSFSTLEIQRTEQGDSAMYLCASSLKRTENTEAFFGQGTRLTVV.

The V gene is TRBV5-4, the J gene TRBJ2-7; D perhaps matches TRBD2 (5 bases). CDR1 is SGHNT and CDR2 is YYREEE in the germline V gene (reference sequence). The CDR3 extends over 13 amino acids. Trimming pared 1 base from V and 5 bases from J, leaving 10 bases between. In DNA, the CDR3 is TGTGCCAGCAGCTTGACTAGTTCCCACGAGCAGTACTTC. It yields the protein CASSLTSSHEQYF.